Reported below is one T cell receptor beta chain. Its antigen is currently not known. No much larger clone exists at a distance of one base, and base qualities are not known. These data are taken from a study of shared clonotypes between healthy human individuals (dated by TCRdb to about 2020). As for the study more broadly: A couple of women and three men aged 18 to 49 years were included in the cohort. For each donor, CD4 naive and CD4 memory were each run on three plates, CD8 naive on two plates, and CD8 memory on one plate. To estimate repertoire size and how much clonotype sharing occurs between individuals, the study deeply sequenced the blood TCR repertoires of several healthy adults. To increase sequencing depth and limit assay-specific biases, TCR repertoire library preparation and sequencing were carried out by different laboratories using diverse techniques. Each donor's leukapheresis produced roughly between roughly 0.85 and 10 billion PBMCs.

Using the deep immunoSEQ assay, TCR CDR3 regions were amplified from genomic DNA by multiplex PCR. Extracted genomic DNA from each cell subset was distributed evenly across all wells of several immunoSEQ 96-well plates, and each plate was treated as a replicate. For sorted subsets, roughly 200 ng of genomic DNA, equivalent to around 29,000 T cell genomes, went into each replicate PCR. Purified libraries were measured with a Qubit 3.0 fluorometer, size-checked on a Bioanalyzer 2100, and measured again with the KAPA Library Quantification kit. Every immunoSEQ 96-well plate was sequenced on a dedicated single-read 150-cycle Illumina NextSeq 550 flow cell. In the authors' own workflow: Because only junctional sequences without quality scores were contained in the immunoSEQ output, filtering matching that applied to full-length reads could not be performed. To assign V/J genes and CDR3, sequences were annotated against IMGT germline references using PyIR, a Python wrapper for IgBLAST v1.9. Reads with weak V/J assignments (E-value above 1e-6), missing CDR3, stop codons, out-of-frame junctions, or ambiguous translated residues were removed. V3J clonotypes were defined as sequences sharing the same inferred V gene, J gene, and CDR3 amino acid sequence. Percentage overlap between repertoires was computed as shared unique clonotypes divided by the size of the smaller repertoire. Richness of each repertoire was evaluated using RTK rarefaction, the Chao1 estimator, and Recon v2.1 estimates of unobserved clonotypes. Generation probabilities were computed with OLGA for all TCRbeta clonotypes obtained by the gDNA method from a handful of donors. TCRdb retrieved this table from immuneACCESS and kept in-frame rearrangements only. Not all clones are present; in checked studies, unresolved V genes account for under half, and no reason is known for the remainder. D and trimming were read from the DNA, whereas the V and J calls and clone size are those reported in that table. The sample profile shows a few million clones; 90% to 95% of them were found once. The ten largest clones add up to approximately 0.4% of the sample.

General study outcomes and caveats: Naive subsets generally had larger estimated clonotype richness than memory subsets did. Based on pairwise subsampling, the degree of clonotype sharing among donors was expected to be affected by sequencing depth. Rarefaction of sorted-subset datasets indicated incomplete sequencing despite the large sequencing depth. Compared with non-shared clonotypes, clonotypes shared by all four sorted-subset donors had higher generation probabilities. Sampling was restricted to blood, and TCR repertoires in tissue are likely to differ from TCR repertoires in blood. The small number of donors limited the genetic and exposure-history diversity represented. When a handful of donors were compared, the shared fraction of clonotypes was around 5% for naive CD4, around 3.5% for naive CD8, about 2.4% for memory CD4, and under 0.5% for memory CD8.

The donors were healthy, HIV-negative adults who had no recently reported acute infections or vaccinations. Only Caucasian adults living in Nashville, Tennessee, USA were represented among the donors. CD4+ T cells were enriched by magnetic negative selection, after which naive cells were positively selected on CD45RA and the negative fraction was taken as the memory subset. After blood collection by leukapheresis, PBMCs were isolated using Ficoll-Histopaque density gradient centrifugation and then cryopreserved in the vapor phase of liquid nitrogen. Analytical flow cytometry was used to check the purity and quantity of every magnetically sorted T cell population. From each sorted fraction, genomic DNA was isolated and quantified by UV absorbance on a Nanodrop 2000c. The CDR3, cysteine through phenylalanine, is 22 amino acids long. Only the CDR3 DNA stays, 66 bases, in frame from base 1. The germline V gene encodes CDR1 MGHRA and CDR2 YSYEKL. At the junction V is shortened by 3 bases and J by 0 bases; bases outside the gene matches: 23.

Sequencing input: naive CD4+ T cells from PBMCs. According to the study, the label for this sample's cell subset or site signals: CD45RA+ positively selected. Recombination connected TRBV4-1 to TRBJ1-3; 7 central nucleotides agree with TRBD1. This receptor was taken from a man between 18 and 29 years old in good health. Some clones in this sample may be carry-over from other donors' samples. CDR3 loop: CASSQLPATGTVYPSSGNTIYF. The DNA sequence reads TGCGCCAGCAGCCAGCTACCGGCAACCGGGACAGTGTATCCCTCCTCTGGAAACACCATATATTTT.